The 4 T cell receptor beta chains given below trace back to one sample, sequenced in a study of graft-versus-host responses after intestinal transplantation (dated by TCRdb to about 2021). For these TCRs, the target antigens are not known. Per the publication, the time point label means: cells obtained before transplantation from donor or recipient. Library construction relied on the immunoSEQ multiplex PCR assay. TCRdb retrieved this table from immuneACCESS and kept in-frame rearrangements only. Not all clones are present; in checked studies, unresolved V genes account for under half, and no reason is known for the remainder. The sample yields approximately 79,000 clones; around 80% were counted once. The ten largest clones represent approximately 0.84% of the sample. Sample: unstimulated CD4+ T cells sorted from spleen or lymph node cells, taken before intestinal transplant. These receptors originate from a human donor who received an intestinal transplant.

This sequence joins TRBV9 and TRBJ1-2, with a weak D call TRBD1 (5 bases). The CDR3 runs 14 residues. Looked up from germline, CDR1 is SGDLS and CDR2 is YYNGEE. V lost 4 bases and J lost 4, with 14 bases in between. For the CDR3, the DNA is TGTGCCAGCAGCCCAACCCAGGGAGGCTATGGCTACACCTTC. Protein sequence: CASSPTQGGYGYTF.

This CDR3 reads CASSFNGGNYNEQFF. The CDR3 region has the DNA TGCGCCAGCAGCTTCAACGGGGGGAACTACAATGAGCAGTTCTTC. V and J are TRBV5-1 and TRBJ2-1, with TRBD2 identical over 7 bases. Germline loops: CDR1 SGHRS, CDR2 YFSETQ. Trimming removed 2 bases from V and 3 bases from J; junction bases left unmatched: 5. This CDR3 spans 15 amino acids.

V is TRBV19 and J is TRBJ2-3; TRBD2 agrees at 11 bases. CDR1 is LNHDA and CDR2 is SQIVND in the germline V gene (reference sequence). The V segment lost 5 bases and the J segment 3 bases; nucleotides outside the gene matches: 7. CDR3 length: 16 residues. CDR3 protein: CASSQGTSGPTDTQYF. CDR3 coding DNA: TGTGCCAGTAGTCAGGGGACTAGCGGTCCGACAGATACGCAGTATTTT.

V usage is TRBV5-1 and J usage is TRBJ2-1, with 8 bases lining up with TRBD2. J was trimmed by 9 bases and V by 0 bases; bases with no gene match: 11. The length of the CDR3 is 16 residues. Germline loops: CDR1 SGHRS, CDR2 YFSETQ. CDR3 region: CASSLGIGAGDPEQFF. CDR3 sequence (DNA): TGCGCCAGCAGCTTGGGGATTGGAGCGGGAGACCCTGAGCAGTTCTTC.